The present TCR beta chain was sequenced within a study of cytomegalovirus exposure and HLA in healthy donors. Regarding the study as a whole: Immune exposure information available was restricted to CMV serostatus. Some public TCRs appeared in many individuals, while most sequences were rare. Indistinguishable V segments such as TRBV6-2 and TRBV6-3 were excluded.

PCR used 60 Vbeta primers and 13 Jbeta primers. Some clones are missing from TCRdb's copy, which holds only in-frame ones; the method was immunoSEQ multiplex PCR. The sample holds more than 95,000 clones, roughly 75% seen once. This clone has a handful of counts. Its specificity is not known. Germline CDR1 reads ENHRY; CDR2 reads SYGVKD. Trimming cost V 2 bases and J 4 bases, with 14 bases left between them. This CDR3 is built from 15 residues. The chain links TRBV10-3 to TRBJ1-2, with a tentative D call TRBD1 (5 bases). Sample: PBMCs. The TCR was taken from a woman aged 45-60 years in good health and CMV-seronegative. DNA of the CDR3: TGTGCCATCAGTGAGGATCAGGGTTCGAGCTATGGCTACACCTTC. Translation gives CAISEDQGSSYGYTF.